Listed here is a single T cell receptor beta chain. The V end lost 3 bases, the J end lost 0 bases, and 11 bases lay between the germline ends. Germline assignment: CDR1 KGHSH and CDR2 LQKENI. The CDR3 consists of 16 residues. This entry belongs to a study of blood T cell repertoires in COVID-19. Overall study: Acute-phase and convalescent COVID-19 samples originated in the United States, Italy and Spain. In each case, the material was cDNA or gDNA derived from T cells, B-cell-depleted T cells, or PBMCs.

Authors' analysis steps: From reference gene primer amplification, estimates of nucleated cell counts were derived. Method: immunoSEQ multiplex PCR; TCRdb's copy keeps in-frame clones and lacks some. That table supplies the V and J calls and clone size; D and trimming were determined from the DNA. The sample has approximately 190,000 clones; around 89% are singletons. This receptor was obtained from a middle-aged man with active or convalescent COVID-19. The genes are TRBV18 and TRBJ1-4; D perhaps matches TRBD1 (5 bases). Sample: peripheral blood. The CDR3 is CASSPRQGATNEKLFF. The CDR3 bases are TGTGCCAGCTCACCGAGACAAGGGGCAACTAATGAAAAACTGTTTTTT.